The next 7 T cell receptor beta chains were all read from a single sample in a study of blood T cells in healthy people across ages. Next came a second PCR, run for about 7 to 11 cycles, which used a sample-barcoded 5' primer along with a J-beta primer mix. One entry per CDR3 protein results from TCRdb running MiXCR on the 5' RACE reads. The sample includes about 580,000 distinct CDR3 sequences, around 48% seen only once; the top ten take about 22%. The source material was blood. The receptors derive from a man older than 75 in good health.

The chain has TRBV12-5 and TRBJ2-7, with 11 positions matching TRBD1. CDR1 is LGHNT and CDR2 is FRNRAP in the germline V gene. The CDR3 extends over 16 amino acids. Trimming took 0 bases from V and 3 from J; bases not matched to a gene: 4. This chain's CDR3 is CASGLVAGTGGYEQYF. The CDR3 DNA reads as TGTGCTAGTGGTTTGGTAGCCGGGACAGGGGGCTACGAGCAGTACTTC.

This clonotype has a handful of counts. The CDR3: CSARHPWRGDNEQFF. CDR3 nucleotide sequence: TGCAGTGCCCGCCACCCCTGGCGGGGGGACAATGAGCAGTTCTTC. The rearrangement uses TRBV20-1 and TRBJ2-1, with 8 bases fitting TRBD2. The CDR3 runs 15 residues. With V trimmed by 6 bases and J by 5 bases, 12 bases remained unmatched. CDR1 is DFQATT, CDR2 SNEGSKA, per germline (reference sequence).

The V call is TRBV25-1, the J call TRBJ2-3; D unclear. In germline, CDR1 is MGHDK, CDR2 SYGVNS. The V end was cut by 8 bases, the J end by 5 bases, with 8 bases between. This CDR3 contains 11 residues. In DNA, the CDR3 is TGTGCCAGCGTCTTTGGAGATACGCAGTATTTT. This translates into CASVFGDTQYF.

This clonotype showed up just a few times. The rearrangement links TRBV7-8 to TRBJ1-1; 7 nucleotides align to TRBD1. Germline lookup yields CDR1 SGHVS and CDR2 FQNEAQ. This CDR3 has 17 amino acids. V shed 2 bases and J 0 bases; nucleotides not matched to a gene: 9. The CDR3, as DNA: TGTGCCAGCAGCTTATCGAGGGACAGTAGAATGAACACTGAAGCTTTCTTT. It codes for CASSLSRDSRMNTEAFF. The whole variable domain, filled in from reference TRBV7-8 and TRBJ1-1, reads GAGVSQSPRYKVAKRGQDVALRCDPISGHVSLFWYQQALGQGPEFLTYFQNEAQLDKSGLPSDRFFAERPEGSVSTLKIQRTQQEDSAVYLCASSLSRDSRMNTEAFFGQGTRLTVV.

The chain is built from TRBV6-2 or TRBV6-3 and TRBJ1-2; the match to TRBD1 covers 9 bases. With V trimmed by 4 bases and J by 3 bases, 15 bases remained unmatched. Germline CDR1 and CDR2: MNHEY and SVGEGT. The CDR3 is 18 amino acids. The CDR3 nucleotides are TGTGCCAGCAGTTCCCTCCGGACCCTGGGACAGGGCTACTATGGCTACACCTTC. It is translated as CASSSLRTLGQGYYGYTF.

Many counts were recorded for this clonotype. CDR3 protein: CASSPSSGAGGEQFF. The CDR3 coding sequence is TGTGCCAGCAGCCCCTCTAGCGGGGCCGGGGGTGAGCAGTTCTTC. V and J are TRBV7-9 and TRBJ2-1; the match to TRBD2 covers 9 bases. This CDR3 spans 15 amino acids. Germline-derived CDR1 and CDR2 are SEHNR and FQNEAQ (reference sequence). The V and J ends lost 5 bases and 9 bases, in that order; junction bases with no gene match: 11. Full variable domain (remainder filled in from reference TRBV7-9 and TRBJ2-1): DTGVSQNPRHKITKRGQNVTFRCDPISEHNRLYWYRQTLGQGPEFLTYFQNEAQLEKSRLLSDRFSAERPKGSFSTLEIQRTEQGDSAMYLCASSPSSGAGGEQFFGPGTRLTVL.

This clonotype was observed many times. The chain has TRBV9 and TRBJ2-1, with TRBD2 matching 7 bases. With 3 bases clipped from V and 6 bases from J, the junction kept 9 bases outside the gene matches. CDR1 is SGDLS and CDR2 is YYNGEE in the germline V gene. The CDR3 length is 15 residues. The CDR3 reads CASSAPGGPLNEQFF. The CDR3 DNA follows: TGTGCCAGCAGCGCCCCGGGAGGCCCCCTCAATGAGCAGTTCTTC.